A single T cell receptor beta chain is shown here with its context. Its antigen is currently unknown. These data originate in a study of shared clonotypes between healthy human individuals. Splitting of CD4+ cells produced CD45RA+ naive and CD45RA-negative memory subsets. As handled by the study authors: Junction-only sequences without quality scores were provided by ImmunoSEQ, so filtering was different. Sequencing was performed with immunoSEQ multiplex PCR; in TCRdb, only in-frame clones are kept and a portion is missing. V and J calls and clone size are copied from that table; D and trimming were computed from the DNA. This table has 2.3 million or so clones, 93% appearing once. General study findings and limits: Only blood was sampled, and tissue TCR repertoires likely differ from blood ones.

Per germline, CDR1 MDHEN and CDR2 SYDVKM. Trimming left V 5 bases short and J 9 bases short, with 20 bases between. The CDR3 sequence is 15 residues long. Sample: naive CD4+ T cells from PBMCs. The sample's subset: CD45RA+ positively selected. The chain combines TRBV28 with TRBJ2-1, with D tentatively TRBD2 (7 bases). This receptor was taken from a man younger than 35 in good health. Some clones in this sample may be carry-over from other donors' samples. The CDR3 DNA is TGTGCCAGCAGTCGGGACACTGCGGGAGCCACTGAGCAGTTCTTC. As protein: CASSRDTAGATEQFF.